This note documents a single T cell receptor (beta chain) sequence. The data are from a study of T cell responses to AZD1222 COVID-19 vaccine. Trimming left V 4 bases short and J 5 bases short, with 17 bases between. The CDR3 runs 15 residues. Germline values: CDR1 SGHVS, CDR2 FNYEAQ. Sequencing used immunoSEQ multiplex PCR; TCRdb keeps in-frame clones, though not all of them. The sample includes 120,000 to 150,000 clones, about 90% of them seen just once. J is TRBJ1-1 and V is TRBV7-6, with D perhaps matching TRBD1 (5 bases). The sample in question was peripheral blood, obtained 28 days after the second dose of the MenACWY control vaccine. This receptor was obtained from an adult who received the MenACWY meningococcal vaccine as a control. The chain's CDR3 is CASSSSIGGRTEAFF. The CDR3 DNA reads TGTGCCAGCAGCTCCTCGATCGGGGGGAGGACTGAAGCTTTCTTT.